This T cell receptor (beta chain) was identified during a study of shared clonotypes between healthy human individuals. Study-level results: Genetic and exposure-history diversity was limited by the small donor number.

Assay used: immunoSEQ multiplex PCR; TCRdb lists only in-frame clones, some missing. The sample has more than 2 million clones, approximately 94% seen once; the top ten hold around 1.1%. In germline, CDR1 is WNHNN, CDR2 SYGVQD (reference sequence). The V and J ends lost 9 bases and 0 bases respectively, with 24 bases between them. CDR3 length: 17 residues. This clone was recorded once. Its antigen is currently unknown. Positively selected for CCR7, the CD45RO-negative cells used as naive CD8 cells excluded terminally differentiated effector memory CD45RA+ cells. The healthy adult donors were HIV-negative and reported no recent acute infections or vaccinations.

This TCR was sampled from a man in his late teens or twenties in good health. V and J are TRBV10-1 and TRBJ2-7; maybe TRBD2 (5 bases). What was sequenced was naive CD8+ T cells sorted from blood. The CDR3 region has the DNA TGCGCCAGGGTCCGCGGCGGAGACCCCGAGGGCTCCTACGAGCAGTACTTC. Its protein is CARVRGGDPEGSYEQYF.